A single sample gave rise to the 9 T cell receptor beta chains below, sequenced in a study of T cell responses to AZD1222 COVID-19 vaccine. Only in-frame clones appear in the TCRdb table, and some are missing; sequencing was by immunoSEQ multiplex PCR. This repertoire shows more than 90,000 clones, 90% found once; its top ten account for 1% to 1.5%. Sequencing was performed on peripheral blood, taken on day 0 of AZD1222 vaccination. The source of these receptors is an adult in good health.

This chain joins TRBV6-5 and TRBJ1-5; D is unclear. The CDR3 length is 16 residues. The V end was cut by 3 bases, the J end by 2 bases, with 14 bases between. CDR1 MNHEY and CDR2 SVGAGI come from the germline V gene. The chain's CDR3 is CASSYWRLGGNQPQHF. Written as DNA, the CDR3 is TGTGCCAGCAGTTATTGGAGGTTGGGTGGCAATCAGCCCCAGCATTTT.

This clone was counted once. CDR3: CASSQGLWLTAFF. The CDR3 DNA sequence: TGTGCCAGCAGCCAAGGTCTTTGGCTAACCGCTTTCTTT. J is TRBJ1-1 and V is TRBV14; D ambiguous. This CDR3 contains 13 residues. V dropped 1 base and J dropped 11 bases, with 14 bases sitting between them. Germline V gene sequence: CDR1 SGHDN, CDR2 FVKESK.

This chain links TRBV7-9 with TRBJ1-3, with D perhaps TRBD1 (5 bases). This CDR3 spans 15 amino acids. The V and J ends lost 5 bases and 2 bases respectively, with 13 bases between them. Germline V gene sequence: CDR1 SEHNR, CDR2 FQNEAQ (reference sequence). The CDR3 protein is CASSLWGVPGNTIYF. The CDR3 nucleotides read TGTGCCAGCAGCCTGTGGGGGGTCCCTGGAAACACCATATATTTT.

The V and J genes are TRBV7-9 and TRBJ2-7, with 7 bases identical to TRBD1. CDR1 SEHNR and CDR2 FQNEAQ come from the germline V gene (reference sequence). The CDR3 sequence is 11 residues long. Trimming took 3 bases from V and 7 from J; bases not matched to a gene: 0. In DNA, the CDR3 is TGTGCCAGCAGCTTGACAGGGGAGCAGTACTTC. As protein: CASSLTGEQYF.

The chain uses TRBV5-6 and TRBJ1-2, with D possibly being TRBD1 (5 bases). CDR1 and CDR2 from the germline V gene are SGHDT and YYEEEE. V was trimmed by 0 bases and J by 10 bases, leaving 10 bases between them. CDR3 length: 12 residues. This chain's CDR3 is CASSLGQGDYTF. The CDR3 DNA is TGTGCCAGCAGCTTGGGCCAGGGCGACTACACCTTC. Using reference TRBV5-6 and TRBJ1-2 for the parts outside the CDR3, the full variable domain is DAGVTQSPTHLIKTRGQQVTLRCSPKSGHDTVSWYQQALGQGPQFIFQYYEEEERQRGNFPDRFSGHQFPNYSSELNVNALLLGDSALYLCASSLGQGDYTFGSGTRLTVV.

This chain uses TRBV27 with TRBJ1-1, with 8 bases identical to TRBD1. The CDR3 covers 16 residues. V trimming: 3 bases; J trimming: 5 bases; junction bases outside the gene matches: 11. CDR1 MNHEY and CDR2 SMNVEV come from the germline V gene (reference sequence). CDR3 amino acids: CASSFSMTGVETEAFF. The CDR3 region has the DNA TGTGCCAGCAGTTTCTCTATGACAGGGGTGGAGACTGAAGCTTTCTTT.

This clone occurred once. CDR3 coding DNA: TGTGCCAGCAGCTTTGGGGGACAGACCTCCTACGAGCAGTACTTC. Translating it yields CASSFGGQTSYEQYF. The chain links TRBV7-6 to TRBJ2-7, with 7 bases fitting TRBD1. The CDR3 extends over 15 amino acids. The V and J ends lost 3 bases and 0 bases, in that order; junction bases with no gene match: 5. The germline V gene encodes CDR1 SGHVS and CDR2 FNYEAQ.

The chain employs TRBV7-9 and TRBJ1-1; 8 positions match TRBD1. In germline, CDR1 is SEHNR, CDR2 FQNEAQ (reference sequence). With V trimmed by 3 bases and J by 9 bases, 3 bases remained unmatched. CDR3 length: 12 residues. The CDR3 region has the DNA TGTGCCAGCAGCTTTCAGGGGGCTCAAGCTTTCTTT. Its translation is CASSFQGAQAFF.

The V gene is TRBV2, the J gene TRBJ2-1, with 8 positions matching TRBD2. The germline V gene has CDR1 SNHLY and CDR2 FYNNEI. The junction had 7 bases not matched to a gene; V was cut back by 3 bases and J by 0 bases. CDR3 length: 17 amino acids. The CDR3 here is CASSDGLAGFSYNEQFF. The CDR3 bases are TGTGCCAGCAGTGATGGGCTAGCGGGTTTCTCCTACAATGAGCAGTTCTTC.